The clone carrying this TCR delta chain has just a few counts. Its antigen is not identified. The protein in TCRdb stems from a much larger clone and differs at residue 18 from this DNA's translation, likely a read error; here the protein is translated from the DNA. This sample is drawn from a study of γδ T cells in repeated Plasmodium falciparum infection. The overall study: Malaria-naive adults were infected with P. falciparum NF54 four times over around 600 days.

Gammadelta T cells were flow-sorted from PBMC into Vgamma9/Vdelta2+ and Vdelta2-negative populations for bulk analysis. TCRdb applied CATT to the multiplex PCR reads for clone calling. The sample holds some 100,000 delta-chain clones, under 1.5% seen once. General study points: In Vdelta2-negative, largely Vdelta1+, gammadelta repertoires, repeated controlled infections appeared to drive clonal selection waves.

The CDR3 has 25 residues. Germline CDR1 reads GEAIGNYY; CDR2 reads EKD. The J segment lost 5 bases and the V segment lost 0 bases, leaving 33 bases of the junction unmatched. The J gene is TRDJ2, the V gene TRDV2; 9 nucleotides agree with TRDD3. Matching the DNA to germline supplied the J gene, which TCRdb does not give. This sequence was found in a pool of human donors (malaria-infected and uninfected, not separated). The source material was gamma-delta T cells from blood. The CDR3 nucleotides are TGTGCCTGTGACACCGTTTCTCCATACATTCTCTGGGGATACGCGGGCGTGAGCATCACAGCACAACTCTTCTTT. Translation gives CACDTVSPYILWGYAGVSITAQLFF.